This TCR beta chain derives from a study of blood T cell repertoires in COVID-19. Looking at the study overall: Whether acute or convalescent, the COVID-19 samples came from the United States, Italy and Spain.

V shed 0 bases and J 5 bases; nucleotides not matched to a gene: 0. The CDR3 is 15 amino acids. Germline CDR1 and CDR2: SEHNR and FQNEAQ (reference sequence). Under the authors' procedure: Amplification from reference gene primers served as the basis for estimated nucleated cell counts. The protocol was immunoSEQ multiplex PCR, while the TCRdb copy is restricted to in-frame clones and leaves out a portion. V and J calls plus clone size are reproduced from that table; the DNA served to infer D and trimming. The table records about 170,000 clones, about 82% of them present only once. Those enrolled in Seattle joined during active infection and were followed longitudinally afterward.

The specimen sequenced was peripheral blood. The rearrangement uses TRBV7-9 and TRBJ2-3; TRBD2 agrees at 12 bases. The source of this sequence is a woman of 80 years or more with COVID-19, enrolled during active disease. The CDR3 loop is CASSLATSGRDTQYF. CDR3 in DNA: TGTGCCAGCAGCTTAGCGACTAGCGGGAGAGATACGCAGTATTTT.